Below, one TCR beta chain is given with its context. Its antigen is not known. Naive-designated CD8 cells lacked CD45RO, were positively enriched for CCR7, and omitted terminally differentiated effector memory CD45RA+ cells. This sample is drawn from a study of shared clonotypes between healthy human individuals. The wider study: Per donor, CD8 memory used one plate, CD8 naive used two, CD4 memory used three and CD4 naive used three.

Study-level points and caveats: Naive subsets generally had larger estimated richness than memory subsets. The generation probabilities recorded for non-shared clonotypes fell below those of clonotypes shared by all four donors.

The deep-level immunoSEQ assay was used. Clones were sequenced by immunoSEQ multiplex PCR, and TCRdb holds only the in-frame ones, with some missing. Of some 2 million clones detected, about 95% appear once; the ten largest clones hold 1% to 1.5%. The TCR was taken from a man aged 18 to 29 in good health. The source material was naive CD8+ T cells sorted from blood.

The DNA for the CDR3 is TGCGCCAGCAGCCAAGACATAGGGACTAGCGGGAGGCATGAGCAGTTCTTC. Amino acid sequence: CASSQDIGTSGRHEQFF. The chain combines TRBV4-3 with TRBJ2-1; 15 positions match TRBD2. The CDR3 has 17 amino acids. J was trimmed by 8 bases and V by 0 bases; bases with no gene match: 5. CDR1 LGHNA and CDR2 YSLEER come from the germline V gene.